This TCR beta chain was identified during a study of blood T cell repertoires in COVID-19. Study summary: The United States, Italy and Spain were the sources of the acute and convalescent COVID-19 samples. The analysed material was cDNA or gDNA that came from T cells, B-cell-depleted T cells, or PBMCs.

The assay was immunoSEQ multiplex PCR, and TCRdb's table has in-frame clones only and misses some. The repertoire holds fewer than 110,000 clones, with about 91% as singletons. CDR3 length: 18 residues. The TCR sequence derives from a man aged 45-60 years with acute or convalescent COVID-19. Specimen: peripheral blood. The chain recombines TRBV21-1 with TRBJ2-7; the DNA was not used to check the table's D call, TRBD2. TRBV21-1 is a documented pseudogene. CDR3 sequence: CASKRQPIAGGLSYEQYF. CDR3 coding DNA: TGTGCCAGCAAGCGACAGCCAATAGCGGGGGGCCTTTCCTACGAGCAGTACTTC.